One T cell receptor beta chain is described in this entry. Its target is unknown. Primers: 60 Vbeta forward and 13 Jbeta reverse. Profiling relied on immunoSEQ multiplex PCR, and the TCRdb table lists in-frame clones only, not all of them. The repertoire holds about 280,000 clones, with roughly 90% as singletons. The source of the sample is a study of cytomegalovirus exposure and HLA in healthy donors. On the study more broadly: Earlier sequencing of some 180 million T cells yielded 120 million or so unique TCR beta sequences.

Regarding the study as a whole: Researchers reported in a later analysis that a missense DCLRE1C variant was tied to TCR beta V- and J-gene trimming. In presence/absence analyses, roughly uniform sequencing depth across donors was assumed. Later analysis showed TCR association rates varying by HLA locus, highest for DRB1 and lowest for HLA-C.

This receptor was taken from a woman in her late teens or twenties in good health and CMV-seronegative. The sequenced sample was PBMCs.

In DNA form, the CDR3 reads TGTGCCAGCTCTCGAGCGGGGGAGGGGTACAATGAGCAGTTCTTC. Protein product: CASSRAGEGYNEQFF. The rearrangement links TRBV18 to TRBJ2-1, with 8 bases lining up with TRBD2. V shed 6 bases and J 4 bases; nucleotides not matched to a gene: 8. This CDR3 comprises 15 residues. Germline CDR1 is KGHSH and CDR2 is LQKENI.